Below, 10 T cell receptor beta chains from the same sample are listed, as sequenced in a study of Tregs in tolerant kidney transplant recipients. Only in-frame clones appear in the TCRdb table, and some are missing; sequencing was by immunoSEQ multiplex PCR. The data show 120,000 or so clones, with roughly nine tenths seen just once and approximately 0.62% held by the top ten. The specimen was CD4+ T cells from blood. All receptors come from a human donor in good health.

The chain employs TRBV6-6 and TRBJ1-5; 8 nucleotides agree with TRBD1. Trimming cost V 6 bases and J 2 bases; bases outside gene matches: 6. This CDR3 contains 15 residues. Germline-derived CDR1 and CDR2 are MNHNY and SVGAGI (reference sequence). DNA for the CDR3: TGTGCCAGCAGCGGACAGGGAAGAGGCAATCAGCCCCAGCATTTT. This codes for CASSGQGRGNQPQHF.

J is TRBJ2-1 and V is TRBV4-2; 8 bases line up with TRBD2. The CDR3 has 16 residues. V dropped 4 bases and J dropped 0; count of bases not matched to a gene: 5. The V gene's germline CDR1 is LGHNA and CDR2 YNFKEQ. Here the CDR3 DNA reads TGTGCCAGCAGCCTCTTAGCGGGGAGCTCCTACAATGAGCAGTTCTTC. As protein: CASSLLAGSSYNEQFF.

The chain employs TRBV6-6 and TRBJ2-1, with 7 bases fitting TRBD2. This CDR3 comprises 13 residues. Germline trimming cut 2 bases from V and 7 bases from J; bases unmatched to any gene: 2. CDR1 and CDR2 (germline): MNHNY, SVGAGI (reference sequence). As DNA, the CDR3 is TGTGCCAGCAGTTACGTCGGGAGGAATGAGCAGTTCTTC. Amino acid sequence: CASSYVGRNEQFF.

Written as DNA, the CDR3 is TGTGCCAGCACTACAGATAAAAATGAAAAACTGTTTTTT. Its protein is CASTTDKNEKLFF. The chain is built from TRBV2 and TRBJ1-4; D gene ambiguous. CDR3 length equals 13 residues. Per the germline V gene, CDR1 is SNHLY and CDR2 is FYNNEI. The ends were cut back, 7 bases at V and 5 bases at J, with 11 bases in the middle.

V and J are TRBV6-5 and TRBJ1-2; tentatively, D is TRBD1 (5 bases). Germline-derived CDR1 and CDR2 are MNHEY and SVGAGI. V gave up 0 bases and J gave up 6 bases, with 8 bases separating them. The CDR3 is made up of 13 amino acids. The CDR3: CASSYSRDHGYTF. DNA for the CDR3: TGTGCCAGCAGTTACTCCCGGGACCATGGCTACACCTTC.

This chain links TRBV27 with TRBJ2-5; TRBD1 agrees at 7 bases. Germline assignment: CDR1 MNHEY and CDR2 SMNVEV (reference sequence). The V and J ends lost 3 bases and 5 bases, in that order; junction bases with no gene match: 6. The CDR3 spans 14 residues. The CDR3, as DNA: TGTGCCAGCAGTTTTACAGGGGTCGGGGAGACCCAGTACTTC. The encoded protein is CASSFTGVGETQYF.

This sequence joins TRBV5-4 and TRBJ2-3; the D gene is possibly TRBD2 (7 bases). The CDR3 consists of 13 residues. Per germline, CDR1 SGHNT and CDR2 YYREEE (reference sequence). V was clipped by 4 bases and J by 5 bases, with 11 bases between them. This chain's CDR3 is CASSPRGGDTQYF. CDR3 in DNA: TGTGCCAGCAGCCCTAGGGGGGGAGATACGCAGTATTTT.

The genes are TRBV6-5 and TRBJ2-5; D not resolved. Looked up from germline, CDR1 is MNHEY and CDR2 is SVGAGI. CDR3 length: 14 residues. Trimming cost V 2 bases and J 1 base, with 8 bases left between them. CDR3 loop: CASSYAGLQETQYF. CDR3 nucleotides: TGTGCCAGCAGTTACGCAGGCCTCCAAGAGACCCAGTACTTC.

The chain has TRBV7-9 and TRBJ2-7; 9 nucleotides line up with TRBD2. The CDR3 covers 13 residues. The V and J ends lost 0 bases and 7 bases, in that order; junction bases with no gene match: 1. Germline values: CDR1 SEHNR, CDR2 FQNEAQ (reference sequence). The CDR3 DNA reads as TGTGCCAGCAGCTTAGCGCGGGGGGGAGAGCAGTACTTC. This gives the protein CASSLARGGEQYF.

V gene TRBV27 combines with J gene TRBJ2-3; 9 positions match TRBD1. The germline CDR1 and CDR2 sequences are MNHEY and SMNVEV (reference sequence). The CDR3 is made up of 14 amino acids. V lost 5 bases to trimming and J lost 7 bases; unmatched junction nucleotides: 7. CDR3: CASSTRQGVNTQYF. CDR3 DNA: TGTGCCAGCAGTACCCGACAGGGGGTAAATACGCAGTATTTT.